This T cell receptor beta chain was identified during a study of cytomegalovirus exposure and HLA in healthy donors. The V segment lost 2 bases and the J segment 10 bases; nucleotides outside the gene matches: 9. Germline assignment: CDR1 SEHNR and CDR2 FQNEAQ (reference sequence). This CDR3 has 14 residues. The PCR employed 60 Vbeta primers together with 13 Jbeta primers. Clones were read by immunoSEQ multiplex PCR, and TCRdb kept only the in-frame ones, dropping some. The sample lists fewer than 120,000 clones; over 60% were seen once. Sequenced sample: PBMCs. This receptor was taken from a woman aged 25 to 45 in good health and CMV-seronegative. The rearrangement uses TRBV7-9 and TRBJ2-7, with 9 bases identical to TRBD1. CDR3 residues: CASSLPGTGNRQYF. CDR3 nucleotides: TGTGCCAGCAGCTTACCCGGGACAGGGAACCGACAGTACTTC.